This T cell receptor beta chain emerged from a study of T cell changes during pregnancy in multiple sclerosis. Losses at the gene ends were 4 bases for V and 0 bases for J; bases not matched to a gene: 3. Germline V gives CDR1 SGHNT, CDR2 YYREEE (reference sequence). This CDR3 has 16 residues. The method was immunoSEQ multiplex PCR; TCRdb's version includes in-frame clones alone and lacks a portion of them. Here the sample spans roughly 120,000 clones, around 90% being singletons. The sequenced sample was peripheral blood, obtained in the third trimester of pregnancy. The TCR comes from a female donor with multiple sclerosis, enrolled in a pregnancy study. The chain uses TRBV5-4 and TRBJ2-5; 13 positions agree with TRBD2. CDR3 in amino acids: CASSRTSGGYQETQYF. CDR3 coding DNA: TGTGCCAGCAGCCGGACTAGCGGGGGTTACCAAGAGACCCAGTACTTC.